A single sample gave rise to the 8 T cell receptor beta chains below, sequenced in a study of OX40 agonist ivuxolimab in advanced cancers. Libraries were made using the immunoSEQ multiplex PCR assay. The table was pulled from immuneACCESS by TCRdb, which kept in-frame rearrangements only. Such tables lose some clones; where checked, under half of the loss comes from unresolved V genes, and the rest has no known cause. Counted in this sample were 75,000 to 100,000 clones; about 89% of them appeared once. About a tenth of the sample goes to the ten largest clones. The sample consisted of CD4+ or CD8+ T cells sorted from blood, taken in a trial of the OX40 agonist ivuxolimab. The receptors here all came from an adult with an advanced solid tumor such as melanoma, head and neck, liver or kidney cancer.

This rearrangement joins TRBV4-1 to TRBJ2-3; TRBD2 might be the D (7 bases). With 1 base removed from V and 5 bases from J, the gap between germline ends came to 16 bases. The CDR3 extends over 16 amino acids. In germline, CDR1 is MGHRA, CDR2 YSYEKL. This CDR3 is CASSQAAGASRDTQYF. CDR3 DNA: TGCGCCAGCAGCCAAGCGGCGGGGGCTTCCAGAGATACGCAGTATTTT.

This CDR3 reads CASSRSDNSYEQYF. The DNA for the CDR3 is TGTGCCAGCAGTCGCTCCGACAACTCCTACGAGCAGTACTTC. V gene TRBV6-1 combines with J gene TRBJ2-7; D call uncertain. CDR1 and CDR2 (germline): MNHNS, SASEGT. With 5 bases removed from V and 0 bases from J, the gap between germline ends came to 11 bases. This CDR3 is built from 14 residues.

This chain connects TRBV28 to TRBJ2-7, with TRBD1 matching 8 bases. The CDR3 consists of 16 residues. Per the germline V gene, CDR1 is MDHEN and CDR2 is SYDVKM. Trimming removed 2 bases from V and 3 bases from J; junction bases left unmatched: 9. CDR3 nucleotide sequence: TGTGCCAGCAGTTTACCCGGACAGGGCCCCAACTACGAGCAGTACTTC. Encoded protein: CASSLPGQGPNYEQYF.

The genes are TRBV5-1 and TRBJ2-5; 7 nucleotides match TRBD1. The CDR3 covers 13 residues. V was pared by 4 bases and J by 2 bases, with 2 bases of the junction left unmatched. CDR1 and CDR2 (germline): SGHRS, YFSETQ. CDR3 nucleotide sequence: TGCGCCAGCAGCACGGGACAGCAAGAGACCCAGTACTTC. It encodes CASSTGQQETQYF.

The chain has TRBV7-8 and TRBJ1-2; D unresolved. V dropped 5 bases and J dropped 3 bases, with 10 bases sitting between them. The germline gives CDR1 SGHVS, CDR2 FQNEAQ. This CDR3 has 13 amino acids. The CDR3 loop is CASSPDVDYGYTF. The CDR3, as DNA: TGTGCCAGCAGCCCCGACGTAGACTATGGCTACACCTTC.

J is TRBJ2-1 and V is TRBV5-1; 9 bases agree with TRBD2. The CDR3 loop spans 13 amino acids. Germline assignment: CDR1 SGHRS and CDR2 YFSETQ. V lost 4 bases to trimming and J lost 13 bases; unmatched junction nucleotides: 9. The CDR3 DNA reads TGCGCCAGCAGCCCCGACTCCGGGACTAGCCAGTTCTTC. Translated, it gives CASSPDSGTSQFF.

The V gene is TRBV2, the J gene TRBJ2-3, with D possibly matching TRBD1 (7 bases). The CDR3 runs 14 residues. Germline V lookup: CDR1 SNHLY, CDR2 FYNNEI. Trimming shortened V by 3 bases and J by 4 bases, and 11 bases separated the two germline ends. The chain's CDR3 is CASSDSRGADTQYF. CDR3 sequence (DNA): TGTGCCAGCAGTGACTCCAGGGGGGCAGATACGCAGTATTTT.

This chain links TRBV11-2 with TRBJ2-3; 7 bases are shared with TRBD2. The CDR3 is 13 residues long. Germline V gene lookup returns CDR1 SGHAT and CDR2 FQNNGV. V lost 10 bases, J lost 3 bases, and 7 bases stayed unmatched. The CDR3 spells CATSPAGTDTQYF. The CDR3, as DNA: TGTGCCACCTCCCCAGCGGGGACAGATACGCAGTATTTT.